This TCR beta chain is from a study of T cells in localized non-small cell lung cancer. Profiled with immunoSEQ multiplex PCR; TCRdb holds only in-frame clones, not every one. Here the sample spans about 25,000 clones, 65% to 90% being singletons. This clone was detected a few times. The sequences come from peripheral blood, collected before any cancer treatment. The clonotype was recovered from a female donor over 55 with stage I lung adenocarcinoma.

Here the CDR3 reads CASSYGQNTEAFF. CDR3 coding DNA: TGCGCCAGCAGCTACGGACAGAACACTGAAGCTTTCTTT. J is TRBJ1-1 and V is TRBV5-1, with a weak D call TRBD1 (5 bases). V dropped 3 bases and J dropped 1 base, with 7 bases sitting between them. This CDR3 contains 13 residues. From germline, CDR1 is SGHRS and CDR2 YFSETQ.